The entry that follows covers one T cell receptor (beta chain) sequence. This CDR3 is built from 14 residues. From germline, CDR1 is SGDLS and CDR2 YYNGEE. Trimming removed 6 bases from V and 5 bases from J; junction bases left unmatched: 8. This sample was included in a study of blood T cell repertoires in COVID-19. Study background: Acute-phase and convalescent COVID-19 samples originated in the United States, Italy and Spain. In each case, the material was cDNA or gDNA derived from T cells, B-cell-depleted T cells, or PBMCs.

In the original workflow: How many nucleated cells were present was estimated from reference gene primer amplification. TCRdb's table, derived via immunoSEQ multiplex PCR, lists solely in-frame clones and lacks some. The V and J calls and clone size are taken from that table; D and trimming were inferred from the DNA. Of about 250,000 clones listed, roughly 85% are singletons. The source material was peripheral blood. This sequence was found in a man younger than 35 with active or convalescent COVID-19. The rearrangement uses TRBV9 and TRBJ2-1, with 7 bases matching TRBD2. Here the CDR3 reads CASTLLAANNEQFF. As DNA, the CDR3 is TGTGCCAGCACCCTGCTAGCGGCGAACAATGAGCAGTTCTTC.